The 22 T cell receptor beta chains below were found in one sample sequenced in a study of T cell repertoires in cytomegalovirus infection. TCRdb called the reads again in MiXCR, with one record for every CDR3 protein. The sample contains roughly 180,000 distinct CDR3 sequences, roughly 22% of which appear only once. These receptors have no identified antigens. Sequenced material: CD8+ T cells from cultured PBMCs, taken from culture after CMV antigen stimulation. These receptor sequences come from a human donor in good health (CMV status not recorded). Some clones in this sample may be carry-over from other donors' samples.

There are a few counts of this clonotype. This chain connects TRBV6-2 or TRBV6-3 to TRBJ1-5; D not resolved. In germline, CDR1 is MNHEY, CDR2 SVGEGT. The V end lost 2 bases, the J end lost 3 bases, and 8 bases lay between the germline ends. This CDR3 is 14 amino acids long. CDR3 sequence reads: CASSYLLVNQPQHF. For the CDR3, the DNA is TGTGCCAGCAGTTACCTATTAGTCAATCAGCCCCAGCATTTT.

This clonotype was seen more than once but under ten times. The chain recombines TRBV12-3 or TRBV12-4 with TRBJ2-1, with 10 bases aligning to TRBD1. This CDR3 region has 16 residues. The ends lost 5 bases at V and 8 bases at J; junction bases unmatched: 12. The CDR3 DNA reads TGTGCCAGCAGTAACCTCCGGGACAGGGGAGGTGATGAGCAGTTCTTC. Its translation: CASSNLRDRGGDEQFF.

This clonotype has only a few counts. The J gene is TRBJ2-7, the V gene TRBV7-9, with D possibly TRBD2 on 6 matching bases. In germline, CDR1 is SEHNR, CDR2 FQNEAQ (reference sequence). This CDR3 is built from 15 residues. The V and J ends lost 2 bases and 3 bases respectively, with 14 bases between them. The CDR3 sequence: CASSLLEGRNYEQYF. The CDR3 nucleotides are TGTGCCAGCAGCTTATTGGAGGGGAGAAACTACGAGCAGTACTTC.

A few counts support this clonotype. This chain uses TRBV9 with TRBJ2-4; perhaps D is TRBD1 or TRBD2 (6 bases each). The CDR3 is made up of 15 amino acids. CDR1 is SGDLS, CDR2 YYNGEE, per germline. Trimming removed 0 bases from V and 9 bases from J, with 16 bases in between. CDR3 in DNA: TGTGCCAGCAGCGTAGAGGAGGGGGGAAGCGGCATTCAGTACTTC. It yields the protein CASSVEEGGSGIQYF.

Within the sample, this clonotype is medium-sized. V and J are TRBV7-2 and TRBJ2-3, with 11 nucleotides matching TRBD2. The trim removed 4 bases at V and 0 bases at J, leaving 3 bases unmatched. The germline gives CDR1 SGHTA, CDR2 FQGNSA. The CDR3 runs 16 residues. This CDR3 reads CASSWGTSGSTDTQYF. For the CDR3, the DNA is TGTGCCAGCAGCTGGGGGACTAGCGGAAGCACAGATACGCAGTATTTT.

The chain couples TRBV2 to TRBJ1-2; possibly TRBD1 for D (6 bases). CDR3 length: 16 amino acids. Germline V gives CDR1 SNHLY, CDR2 FYNNEI. V was cut by 2 bases and J by 4 bases, with 17 bases left in between. CDR3 loop: CASSEFDGGRPYGYTF. DNA of the CDR3: TGTGCCAGCAGTGAATTCGACGGGGGCAGGCCCTATGGCTACACCTTC.

The chain recombines TRBV4-1 with TRBJ1-1; D is ambiguous. Trimming pared 0 bases from V and 0 bases from J, leaving 11 bases between. CDR1 and CDR2 (germline): MGHRA, YSYEKL. The CDR3 loop spans 16 amino acids. CDR3 sequence: CASSQDQGNMNTEAFF. Here the CDR3 DNA reads TGCGCCAGCAGCCAAGACCAAGGAAATATGAACACTGAAGCTTTCTTT.

This clonotype was detected only a few times. The rearrangement joins TRBV4-1 to TRBJ2-7; TRBD1 might be the D (5 bases). Germline CDR1 MGHRA, CDR2 YSYEKL. The ends were cut back, 0 bases at V and 5 bases at J, with 8 bases in the middle. There are 13 residues in the CDR3. The CDR3 here is CASSQDREDEQYF. CDR3 bases: TGCGCCAGCAGCCAAGACAGGGAAGACGAGCAGTACTTC.

This clonotype was seen a handful of times. The chain links TRBV7-2 to TRBJ1-1; no reliable D call. This CDR3 contains 16 residues. The V gene lost 5 bases and the J gene lost 0 bases, with 16 bases spanning the gap. CDR1 is SGHTA, CDR2 FQGNSA, per germline. The CDR3 DNA reads as TGTGCCAGCAGCCTCAAAAGGGAGGGATTGAACACTGAAGCTTTCTTT. Translated: CASSLKREGLNTEAFF.

This chain links TRBV4-3 with TRBJ2-7, with a tentative D call TRBD1 (5 bases). The CDR3 has 17 amino acids. V was pared by 0 bases and J by 0 bases, with 15 bases between. Germline V gene data show CDR1 as LGHNA and CDR2 as YSLEER. The CDR3 DNA reads TGCGCCAGCAGCCAAGAGGTACAAGGGGATAGCTCCTACGAGCAGTACTTC. Amino acids: CASSQEVQGDSSYEQYF.

This clonotype has only a few counts. The rearrangement uses TRBV7-9 and TRBJ1-3; no clear D. Trimming removed 4 bases from V and 1 base from J, with 5 bases in between. The germline V gene encodes CDR1 SEHNR and CDR2 FQNEAQ (reference sequence). There are 13 residues in the CDR3. As DNA, the CDR3 is TGTGCCAGCAGCTCACAGTCTGGAAACACCATATATTTT. Protein sequence: CASSSQSGNTIYF.

The chain uses TRBV27 and TRBJ2-7, with 7 bases lining up with TRBD1. The ends lost 3 bases at V and 6 bases at J; junction bases unmatched: 5. CDR1 is MNHEY, CDR2 SMNVEV, per germline (reference sequence). The CDR3 extends over 13 amino acids. The CDR3 sequence: CASSFHDRAEQYF. Here the CDR3 DNA reads TGTGCCAGCAGTTTTCATGACAGGGCCGAGCAGTACTTC.

The chain is built from TRBV12-3 or TRBV12-4 and TRBJ1-2, with 7 bases lining up with TRBD1. The CDR3 is made up of 17 amino acids. The J segment lost 3 bases and the V segment lost 6 bases, leaving 16 bases of the junction unmatched. CDR3 coding DNA: TGTGCCAGCAGGTTACTCAGGGACAGTCCGGGAGACTATGGCTACACCTTC. Translated: CASRLLRDSPGDYGYTF.

This chain links TRBV7-2 with TRBJ2-3; D is unclear. The V gene lost 1 base and the J gene lost 6 bases, with 11 bases spanning the gap. Germline values: CDR1 SGHTA, CDR2 FQGNSA. The CDR3 contains 14 residues. In nucleotides, the CDR3 is TGTGCCAGCAGCTTAGAAGGATCCCTCGATACGCAGTATTTT. It yields the protein CASSLEGSLDTQYF.

The V and J genes are TRBV29-1 and TRBJ2-5; D not certain. Trimming stripped 3 bases from V and 2 bases from J, with 7 bases between. The CDR3 is 12 amino acids. The V gene's germline CDR1 is SQVTM and CDR2 ANQGSEA. CDR3 residues: CSVDPAQETQYF. CDR3 coding DNA: TGCAGCGTTGATCCGGCGCAAGAGACCCAGTACTTC.

The chain carries TRBV2 and TRBJ2-2, with D unclear. The CDR3 is 13 amino acids. The germline V gene has CDR1 SNHLY and CDR2 FYNNEI. Between the trimmed V and J ends, which lost 10 bases and 1 base, there was a span of 10 bases. CDR3 amino acids: CAIYRKNTGELFF. The CDR3 DNA reads as TGTGCCATATACAGAAAGAACACCGGGGAGCTGTTTTTT.

In its sample, this clonotype was seen a few times. J is TRBJ2-5 and V is TRBV10-2; TRBD1 agrees at 8 bases. CDR1 and CDR2 (germline): WSHSY, SAAADI. This CDR3 region has 15 residues. V trimming: 7 bases; J trimming: 0 bases; junction bases outside the gene matches: 7. The CDR3 protein is CASTPDRANQETQYF. The CDR3 DNA follows: TGCGCCAGCACCCCGGACAGGGCCAACCAAGAGACCCAGTACTTC.

The table lists this clonotype with a few counts. The chain joins TRBV7-2 to TRBJ1-1; maybe TRBD1 (6 bases). The CDR3 runs 17 residues. The V gene lost 6 bases and the J gene lost 0 bases, with 20 bases spanning the gap. The germline V gene has CDR1 SGHTA and CDR2 FQGNSA. Written as DNA, the CDR3 is TGTGCCAGCAGTTTCTGGTCGACAGGACGATTGAACACTGAAGCTTTCTTT. It specifies CASSFWSTGRLNTEAFF.

This clonotype was seen only a few times. The chain recombines TRBV14 with TRBJ1-1; D unresolved. From germline, CDR1 is SGHDN and CDR2 FVKESK. V dropped 1 base and J dropped 8 bases, with 11 bases sitting between them. The CDR3 has 13 residues. The CDR3 loop reads CASSQGRVQEAFF. Here the CDR3 DNA reads TGTGCCAGCAGCCAAGGAAGGGTACAAGAAGCTTTCTTT.

CDR3 residues: CASSLDRLYEQYF. The CDR3 nucleotides are TGTGCCAGCAGCTTAGATCGTCTATACGAGCAGTACTTC. The chain carries TRBV11-2 and TRBJ2-7; D not certain. V was pared by 0 bases and J by 4 bases, with 7 bases between. CDR1 and CDR2 (germline): SGHAT, FQNNGV. The CDR3 length is 13 residues. Full variable domain (outside the CDR3, taken from reference TRBV11-2 and TRBJ2-7): EAGVAQSPRYKIIEKRQSVAFWCNPISGHATLYWYQQILGQGPKLLIQFQNNGVVDDSQLPKDRFSAERLKGVDSTLKIQPAKLEDSAVYLCASSLDRLYEQYFGPGTRLTVT.

The chain has TRBV7-2 and TRBJ2-5, with 10 bases lining up with TRBD1. CDR3 length equals 20 residues. Germline CDR1 and CDR2: SGHTA and FQGNSA. The junction had 17 bases not matched to a gene; V was cut back by 2 bases and J by 2 bases. CDR3 region: CASSLSVGIWTGGMQETQYF. The CDR3 DNA reads TGTGCCAGCAGCTTATCGGTTGGTATTTGGACAGGGGGTATGCAAGAGACCCAGTACTTC.

This chain uses TRBV24-1 with TRBJ2-2; TRBD1 aligns across 7 bases. The CDR3 totals 13 residues. CDR1 is KGHDR, CDR2 SFDVKD, per germline. The V segment lost 9 bases and the J segment 5 bases; nucleotides outside the gene matches: 5. The CDR3 nucleotides read TGTGCCACCGGAACGACAGGGACCGGGGAGCTGTTTTTT. Its protein product is CATGTTGTGELFF.